This TCR beta chain emerged from a study of blood T cell repertoires in COVID-19 (TCRdb year 2020). Describing the broader study: The collaborator samples originated in the United States, Italy and Spain and spanned the acute and convalescent phases of COVID-19. The prospective study material was composed of cDNA or gDNA derived from T cells, B-cell-depleted T cells, or PBMCs. The dataset comprised deeply sampled blood TCRbeta repertoires from subjects exposed to, actively infected with, or recovered from COVID-19. The repertoires were made available in a free public database intended to serve as a resource for research on the immune response to SARS-CoV-2. The samples were drawn from two sources: the first 160 participants of the ongoing ImmuneRACE study, and 950 to 1,500 subjects contributed by 6 global collaborators. Nearly every sample came with metadata listing a de-identified subject ID, COVID-19 status, age in years and sex. HLA class I and class II types, where available, came from metadata supplied by the sample provider rather than from assay-based typing.

To note about this clone: It lacks a known antigen. Base qualities are not provided; no much larger clone lies one nucleotide away.

Trimming takes 5 bases from V and 7 bases from J, and the germline ends sit 12 bases apart. From cysteine to phenylalanine, the CDR3 is 13 amino acids long. The retained sequence is limited to the CDR3, 39 bases, with the frame set at the first base. The germline V gene yields SGHVS for CDR1 and FNYEAQ for CDR2. TCRbeta CDR3 regions were amplified from genomic DNA by means of the immunoSEQ Assay, a bias-controlled multiplex PCR. As for the authors' bioinformatics: Within the assay, amplification of reference gene primers was used to estimate how many nucleated cells each sample contained. To quantify the absolute abundance of each unique TCRbeta CDR3 rearrangement, sequence reads were collapsed and filtered. Productive Simpson clonality was computed per sample as the square root of Simpson's diversity index over productive rearrangements. This is the immuneACCESS table as TCRdb keeps it, with only in-frame sequences that have V and J called. A part of the clones is gone; compared with another copy, unresolved V genes explain less than half, and the rest is unexplained. V and J calls and clone size are given by that table; D and trimming were obtained from the DNA. Across this sample there are fewer than 50,000 clones, with approximately 91% seen only once. The ten largest account for about 35% of the sample.

Collaborating institutions collected whole blood in K2EDTA tubes following their own protocols. Collaborator samples were shipped for TCRbeta analysis as frozen whole blood, isolated PBMCs, or DNA extracted from either sample type. What the authors observed across the whole study: The amount of clinical and demographic metadata varied by source and participant and was provided uncurated.

This TCR derives from a man aged 65 to 85 with active COVID-19. The rearranged chain carries TRBV7-6 and TRBJ2-1; the D gene is possibly TRBD2, with 5 bases matching. The sequenced sample was peripheral blood. In nucleotide form, the sequence is TGTGCCAGCAGCCAACCGACTAAAAATGAGCAGTTCTTC. It specifies CASSQPTKNEQFF.